These T cell receptor beta chains were read from a single sample in a study of shared clonotypes between healthy human individuals. Profiled with immunoSEQ multiplex PCR; TCRdb holds only in-frame clones, not every one. The data show around 2.3 million clones, approximately 96% seen once. The source material was naive CD4+ T cells sorted from blood. All receptors come from a man aged 18 to 29 in good health. Each CDR3 is given with its conserved first and last residue. A D gene is named only where the DNA matches it firmly. Not every row has a clone size; where given, it reads once, few, many or a size class.

clone_size: once
j_call: TRBJ2-1
v_call: TRBV5-1
d_call: NA
cdr3_aa: CASSSQQLSYNEQFF
cdr3_nt: TGCGCCAGCAGCTCCCAACAGCTCTCCTACAATGAGCAGTTCTTC

clone_size: NA
j_call: TRBJ2-7
v_call: TRBV28
d_call: NA
cdr3_aa: CASSFGSYYEQYF
cdr3_nt: TGTGCCAGCAGTTTCGGGAGTTACTACGAGCAGTACTTC

clone_size: NA
j_call: TRBJ2-2
v_call: TRBV11-2
d_call: NA
cdr3_aa: CASRLQMAGELFF
cdr3_nt: TGTGCCAGCAGATTACAGATGGCCGGGGAGCTGTTTTTT

clone_size: NA
j_call: TRBJ1-3
v_call: TRBV5-1
d_call: NA
cdr3_aa: CASSLAVSTSGGNTIYF
cdr3_nt: TGCGCCAGCAGCTTGGCCGTCAGCACCTCTGGTGGAAACACCATATATTTT

clone_size: NA
j_call: TRBJ1-1
v_call: TRBV7-2
d_call: TRBD1
cdr3_aa: CASSLDLTTGGWVTEAFF
cdr3_nt: TGTGCCAGCAGCTTAGACCTCACGACAGGGGGCTGGGTCACTGAAGCTTTCTTT

clone_size: NA
j_call: TRBJ1-3
v_call: TRBV28
d_call: TRBD1
cdr3_aa: CASSQGALGNTIYF
cdr3_nt: TGTGCCAGCAGCCAGGGGGCGCTCGGAAACACCATATATTTT

clone_size: NA
j_call: TRBJ1-5
v_call: TRBV29-1
d_call: NA
cdr3_aa: CNKQAGRPNQPQHF
cdr3_nt: TGCAACAAGCAGGCGGGCAGACCTAATCAGCCCCAGCATTTT

clone_size: NA
j_call: TRBJ2-7
v_call: TRBV15
d_call: NA
cdr3_aa: CATSRPLGAIYEQYF
cdr3_nt: TGTGCCACCAGCAGACCCCTAGGGGCCATTTACGAGCAGTACTTC

clone_size: NA
j_call: TRBJ1-1
v_call: TRBV18
d_call: NA
cdr3_aa: CASSRWTDTEAFF
cdr3_nt: TGTGCCAGCTCACGATGGACGGACACTGAAGCTTTCTTT

clone_size: NA
j_call: TRBJ1-2
v_call: TRBV2
d_call: NA
cdr3_aa: CASSEDGVGYTF
cdr3_nt: TGTGCCAGCAGTGAAGACGGGGTAGGCTACACCTTC

clone_size: NA
j_call: TRBJ1-6
v_call: TRBV28
d_call: NA
cdr3_aa: CARPGRLNSPLHF
cdr3_nt: TGTGCCAGACCGGGACGCTTGAATTCACCCCTCCACTTT

clone_size: NA
j_call: TRBJ1-5
v_call: TRBV6-6
d_call: NA
cdr3_aa: CASSPRGAGQPQHF
cdr3_nt: TGTGCCAGCTCTCCGAGGGGGGCAGGTCAGCCCCAGCATTTT

clone_size: NA
j_call: TRBJ2-5
v_call: TRBV19
d_call: NA
cdr3_aa: CASISRGRETQYF
cdr3_nt: TGTGCCAGTATATCCCGGGGGCGGGAGACCCAGTACTTC

clone_size: NA
j_call: TRBJ2-2
v_call: TRBV6-1
d_call: TRBD1
cdr3_aa: CASSGTGDTGELFF
cdr3_nt: TGTGCCAGTTCCGGGACAGGAGACACCGGGGAGCTGTTTTTT

clone_size: NA
j_call: TRBJ2-2
v_call: TRBV7-2
d_call: NA
cdr3_aa: CASSLAREGELFF
cdr3_nt: TGTGCCAGCAGCTTAGCGAGGGAGGGGGAGCTGTTTTTT

clone_size: NA
j_call: TRBJ2-3
v_call: TRBV7-9
d_call: TRBD2
cdr3_aa: CASSIAGGGTDTQYF
cdr3_nt: TGTGCCAGCAGTATAGCGGGAGGAGGCACAGATACGCAGTATTTT

clone_size: NA
j_call: TRBJ1-2
v_call: TRBV29-1
d_call: NA
cdr3_aa: CSVAPGAGGYTF
cdr3_nt: TGCAGCGTTGCTCCAGGGGCTGGGGGCTACACCTTC

clone_size: NA
j_call: TRBJ2-7
v_call: TRBV15
d_call: TRBD2
cdr3_aa: CATGVGGSSYEQYF
cdr3_nt: TGTGCCACCGGGGTGGGAGGGAGCTCCTACGAGCAGTACTTC

clone_size: NA
j_call: TRBJ1-2
v_call: TRBV30
d_call: NA
cdr3_aa: CAWSLNLGLGDYGYTF
cdr3_nt: TGTGCCTGGAGCCTAAACCTGGGCCTTGGTGACTATGGCTACACCTTC

clone_size: NA
j_call: TRBJ2-2
v_call: TRBV5-1
d_call: NA
cdr3_aa: CASSLIGELFF
cdr3_nt: TGCGCCAGCAGCTTGATCGGGGAGCTGTTTTTT

clone_size: NA
j_call: TRBJ2-1
v_call: TRBV2
d_call: NA
cdr3_aa: CASSEGGRGGQFF
cdr3_nt: TGTGCCAGCAGTGAGGGGGGCCGAGGAGGGCAGTTCTTC

clone_size: NA
j_call: TRBJ1-5
v_call: TRBV2
d_call: TRBD1
cdr3_aa: CASSEERDRVDQPQHF
cdr3_nt: TGTGCCAGCAGTGAAGAACGGGACAGGGTGGATCAGCCCCAGCATTTT

clone_size: NA
j_call: TRBJ1-1
v_call: TRBV4-1
d_call: NA
cdr3_aa: CASSQDYGVGTEAFF
cdr3_nt: TGCGCCAGCAGCCAAGATTACGGGGTGGGCACTGAAGCTTTCTTT

clone_size: NA
j_call: TRBJ2-7
v_call: TRBV15
d_call: TRBD2
cdr3_aa: CATQGAGTNSYEQYF
cdr3_nt: TGTGCCACGCAGGGAGCCGGGACTAACTCCTACGAGCAGTACTTC

clone_size: NA
j_call: TRBJ2-2
v_call: TRBV27
d_call: NA
cdr3_aa: CASSNRTTTGELFF
cdr3_nt: TGTGCCAGCAGTAACAGGACCACCACCGGGGAGCTGTTTTTT

clone_size: NA
j_call: TRBJ2-5
v_call: TRBV7-8
d_call: NA
cdr3_aa: CASSLAETQYF
cdr3_nt: TGTGCCAGCAGCTTAGCTGAGACCCAGTACTTC

clone_size: NA
j_call: TRBJ1-2
v_call: TRBV6-1
d_call: NA
cdr3_aa: CASSEQINYGYTF
cdr3_nt: TGTGCCAGCAGTGAACAGATAAACTATGGCTACACCTTC

clone_size: NA
j_call: TRBJ1-5
v_call: TRBV19
d_call: TRBD1
cdr3_aa: CASEGTAYSNQPQHF
cdr3_nt: TGTGCCAGTGAGGGGACAGCTTATAGCAATCAGCCCCAGCATTTT

clone_size: NA
j_call: TRBJ1-2
v_call: TRBV5-8
d_call: TRBD1
cdr3_aa: CASSPGTVFGYTF
cdr3_nt: TGTGCCAGCAGCCCAGGGACAGTGTTTGGCTACACCTTC

clone_size: NA
j_call: TRBJ1-2
v_call: TRBV6-5
d_call: TRBD1
cdr3_aa: CASSRTQGADYGYTF
cdr3_nt: TGTGCCAGCAGTCGAACTCAGGGGGCGGACTATGGCTACACCTTC